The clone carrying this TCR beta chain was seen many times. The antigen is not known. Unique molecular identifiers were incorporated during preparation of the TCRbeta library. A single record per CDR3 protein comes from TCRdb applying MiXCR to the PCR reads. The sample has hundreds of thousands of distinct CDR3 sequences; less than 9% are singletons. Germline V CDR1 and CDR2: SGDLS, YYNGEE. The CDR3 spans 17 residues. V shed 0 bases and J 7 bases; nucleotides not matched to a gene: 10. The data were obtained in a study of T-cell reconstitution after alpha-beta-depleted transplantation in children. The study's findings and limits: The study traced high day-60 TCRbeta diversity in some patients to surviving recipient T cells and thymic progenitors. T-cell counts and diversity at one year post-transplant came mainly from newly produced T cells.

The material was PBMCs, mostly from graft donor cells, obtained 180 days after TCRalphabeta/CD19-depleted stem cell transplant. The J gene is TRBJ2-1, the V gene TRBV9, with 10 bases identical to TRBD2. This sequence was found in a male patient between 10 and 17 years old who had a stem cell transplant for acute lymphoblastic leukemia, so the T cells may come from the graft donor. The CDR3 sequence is CASSVATTSGMVNEQFF. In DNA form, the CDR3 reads TGTGCCAGCAGCGTAGCTACAACTAGCGGGATGGTGAATGAGCAGTTCTTC.